Each of the 15 T cell receptor beta chains below was sequenced from the same sample in a study of OX40 agonist ivuxolimab in advanced cancers. Produced via immunoSEQ multiplex PCR; TCRdb's table is partial and in-frame only. This repertoire shows fewer than 55,000 clones, 87% found once; its top ten account for approximately 1.7%. The material was CD4+ or CD8+ T cells sorted from blood, obtained in a trial of the OX40 agonist ivuxolimab. These receptors were collected from an adult with an advanced solid tumor such as melanoma, head and neck, liver or kidney cancer.

V is TRBV30 and J is TRBJ2-1; 11 bases agree with TRBD2. The CDR3 loop spans 14 amino acids. The V gene's germline CDR1 is GTSNPN and CDR2 SVGIG (reference sequence). Losses at the gene ends were 7 bases for V and 7 bases for J; bases not matched to a gene: 9. The CDR3: CAYTGTSGSNEQFF. The CDR3 DNA reads as TGTGCCTACACCGGGACTAGCGGTTCGAATGAGCAGTTCTTC.

This sequence joins TRBV18 and TRBJ2-7, with 7 positions matching TRBD1. V lost 3 bases to trimming and J lost 0 bases; unmatched junction nucleotides: 5. CDR1 is KGHSH, CDR2 LQKENI, per germline. The CDR3 is 15 residues long. The CDR3 DNA sequence: TGTGCCAGCTCACCGCCCCGGGACAGCTCCTACGAGCAGTACTTC. Its protein is CASSPPRDSSYEQYF.

This clone was observed once. The chain's CDR3 is CASSQVGGLTTDTQYF. CDR3 coding DNA: TGTGCCAGCAGCCAAGTTGGGGGCCTCACCACAGATACGCAGTATTTT. J is TRBJ2-3 and V is TRBV14; D perhaps matches TRBD1 (6 bases). The ends were cut back, 1 base at V and 2 bases at J, with 13 bases in the middle. Looked up from germline, CDR1 is SGHDN and CDR2 is FVKESK. The CDR3 extends over 16 amino acids.

This rearrangement joins TRBV9 to TRBJ1-1; 8 nucleotides line up with TRBD1. The length of the CDR3 is 17 residues. Germline trimming cut 4 bases from V and 11 bases from J; bases unmatched to any gene: 22. The germline V gene has CDR1 SGDLS and CDR2 YYNGEE. CDR3 bases: TGTGCCAGCAGCCCTCAAGAGACAGGGGTCGGAAGGGCCCGGGCTTTCTTT. Protein: CASSPQETGVGRARAFF.

The chain couples TRBV6-5 to TRBJ1-2; D call uncertain. Germline CDR1 reads MNHEY; CDR2 reads SVGAGI. V lost 6 bases and J lost 8, with 19 bases in between. The CDR3 is 14 amino acids. The CDR3 loop is CASRFGPLAEGYTF. CDR3 bases: TGTGCCAGCAGGTTCGGGCCATTAGCTGAGGGCTACACCTTC.

This clone has more than one count but fewer than ten. V is TRBV12-5 and J is TRBJ2-5, with D possibly matching TRBD1 (6 bases). Trimming cost V 5 bases and J 4 bases, with 14 bases left between them. From germline, CDR1 is LGHNT and CDR2 FRNRAP. The CDR3 contains 14 residues. CDR3 loop: CASGNDRTGETQYF. The CDR3 DNA is TGTGCTAGTGGTAACGACAGGACCGGAGAGACCCAGTACTTC. Full variable domain (rest looked up from reference TRBV12-5 and TRBJ2-5): DARVTQTPRHKVTEMGQEVTMRCQPILGHNTVFWYRQTMMQGLELLAYFRNRAPLDDSGMPKDRFSAEMPDATLATLKIQPSEPRDSAVYFCASGNDRTGETQYFGPGTRLLVL.

V and J are TRBV6-5 and TRBJ2-7; a possible D gene is TRBD1 (6 bases). The CDR3 is 11 residues long. Germline CDR1 reads MNHEY; CDR2 reads SVGAGI. The germline V and J ends were trimmed by 2 bases and 9 bases, with 8 bases remaining between them. CDR3 loop: CASSYRGGQYF. The CDR3 region has the DNA TGTGCCAGCAGTTACAGAGGGGGGCAGTACTTC.

The chain combines TRBV5-4 with TRBJ1-2; no clear D. CDR3 size: 15 residues. Trimming removed 4 bases at V and 7 bases at J, with 20 bases between. Germline-derived CDR1 and CDR2 are SGHNT and YYREEE (reference sequence). The DNA for the CDR3 is TGTGCCAGCAGCCAAACCGACTGGGGAGCGGGTGGCTACACCTTC. It encodes CASSQTDWGAGGYTF.

The V call is TRBV19, the J call TRBJ1-1; tentative D call: TRBD1 (5 bases). The V gene lost 6 bases and the J gene lost 0 bases, with 8 bases spanning the gap. This CDR3 is built from 13 residues. Germline V gene lookup returns CDR1 LNHDA and CDR2 SQIVND (reference sequence). The CDR3 sequence is CASRRQLNTEAFF. DNA of the CDR3: TGTGCCAGTAGACGACAGTTGAACACTGAAGCTTTCTTT.

The V and J genes are TRBV5-5 and TRBJ2-1; TRBD1 agrees at 7 bases. The germline gives CDR1 SGHKS, CDR2 YYEKEE (reference sequence). The trim removed 6 bases at V and 12 bases at J, leaving 15 bases unmatched. CDR3 length: 14 residues. DNA for the CDR3: TGTGCCAGCATGCTGACAGGGACGGTTTCCCGGCAGTTCTTC. Translating gives CASMLTGTVSRQFF.

The rearrangement joins TRBV10-3 to TRBJ2-7; D is perhaps TRBD1 (6 bases). The CDR3 covers 16 residues. V was pared by 3 bases and J by 2 bases, with 17 bases between. Germline lookup yields CDR1 ENHRY and CDR2 SYGVKD. This CDR3 reads CAISDIQGHLPYEQYV. CDR3 DNA: TGTGCCATCAGTGACATCCAGGGGCACCTTCCCTACGAGCAGTACGTC.

The V call is TRBV7-8, the J call TRBJ2-7; 8 bases match TRBD1. This CDR3 region has 15 residues. CDR1 is SGHVS, CDR2 FQNEAQ, per germline. V shed 5 bases and J 4 bases; nucleotides not matched to a gene: 10. The CDR3 coding sequence is TGTGCCAGCAGCCTGGTACAGGGGGAAAGGTACGAGCAGTACTTC. Protein: CASSLVQGERYEQYF.

J is TRBJ1-2 and V is TRBV4-2; perhaps TRBD1 as D (5 bases). Germline V lookup: CDR1 LGHNA, CDR2 YNFKEQ. The ends were cut back, 4 bases at V and 1 base at J, with 19 bases in the middle. The CDR3 length is 17 residues. Here the CDR3 reads CASSRQDRDGDNYGYTF. CDR3 sequence (DNA): TGTGCCAGCAGCCGCCAAGACCGGGACGGGGATAACTATGGCTACACCTTC.

The chain carries TRBV6-5 and TRBJ2-7; TRBD2 is a possible D gene (6 bases). This CDR3 comprises 15 residues. With 2 bases removed from V and 0 bases from J, the gap between germline ends came to 11 bases. Germline values: CDR1 MNHEY, CDR2 SVGAGI. CDR3 sequence reads: CASSYAGSSSYEQYF. The CDR3 DNA reads as TGTGCCAGCAGTTACGCGGGGTCCAGCTCCTACGAGCAGTACTTC.

This rearrangement joins TRBV6-5 to TRBJ2-3; D remains ambiguous. The V and J ends lost 2 bases and 4 bases respectively, with 13 bases between them. This CDR3 is built from 15 residues. In germline, CDR1 is MNHEY, CDR2 SVGAGI. Here the CDR3 DNA reads TGTGCCAGCAGTTACCGCCCCGGGTCGTCAGATACGCAGTATTTT. Its protein is CASSYRPGSSDTQYF.